This record covers a single T cell receptor (beta chain). What it binds is unknown. The CDR3 covers 13 residues. Per the germline V gene, CDR1 is SGHNT and CDR2 is YENEEA. Trimming removed 0 bases from V and 7 bases from J, with 7 bases in between. This record belongs to a study of T cell responses to AZD1222 COVID-19 vaccine. The table came from immunoSEQ multiplex PCR; TCRdb's copy has only in-frame clones and leaves some out. This repertoire shows about 120,000 clones, about 90% found once; its top ten account for around 8.2%. Study-wide findings and caveats: Donors skewed white British and female; clonal diversity was possibly underestimated.

This receptor was taken from an adult who received the AZD1222 COVID-19 vaccine. The rearrangement joins TRBV11-3 to TRBJ2-1; either TRBD1 or TRBD2 may fit D (5 bases each). The sequencing used peripheral blood, collected 28 days after the second AZD1222 dose. The CDR3 region is CASSLDRENEQFF. Written as DNA, the CDR3 is TGTGCCAGCAGCTTAGACAGGGAGAATGAGCAGTTCTTC. The full variable domain, its missing parts supplied by reference TRBV11-3 and TRBJ2-1, is EAGVVQSPRYKIIEKKQPVAFWCNPISGHNTLYWYLQNLGQGPELLIRYENEEAVDDSQLPKDRFSAERLKGVDSTLKIQPAELGDSAVYLCASSLDRENEQFFGPGTRLTVL.